Here is one T cell receptor beta chain with its context. What it recognizes is unknown. The data are from a study of cytomegalovirus exposure and HLA in healthy donors. Clones were sequenced by immunoSEQ multiplex PCR, and TCRdb holds only the in-frame ones, with some missing. The sample contains 55,000 to 70,000 clones, about 91% of which appear only once. CDR1 is LGHNA, CDR2 YSLEER, per germline. V was trimmed by 0 bases and J by 0 bases, leaving 8 bases between them. CDR3 length equals 15 residues. Study-level results: It was reportedly the case that the classifier diagnosed cytomegalovirus status with high specificity and sensitivity. It was approximately 160 TCR beta chains that were listed as cytomegalovirus-associated.

The source of this sequence is a woman aged 25 to 45 in good health and CMV-seronegative. The sample was PBMCs. The V and J genes are TRBV4-3 and TRBJ1-2; TRBD1 is a possible D gene (6 bases). CDR3 coding DNA: TGCGCCAGCAGCCAAGAGGACAGACCTAACTATGGCTACACCTTC. It specifies CASSQEDRPNYGYTF.